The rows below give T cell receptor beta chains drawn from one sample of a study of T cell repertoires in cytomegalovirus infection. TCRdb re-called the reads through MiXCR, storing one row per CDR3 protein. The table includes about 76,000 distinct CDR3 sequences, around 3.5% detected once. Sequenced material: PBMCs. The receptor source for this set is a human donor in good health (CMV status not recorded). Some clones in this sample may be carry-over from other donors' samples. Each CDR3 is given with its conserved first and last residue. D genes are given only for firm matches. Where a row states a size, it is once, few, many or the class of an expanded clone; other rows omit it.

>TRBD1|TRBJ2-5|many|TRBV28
CASTLTGLQETQYF
TGTGCCAGCACCCTGACAGGGTTGCAAGAGACCCAGTACTTC
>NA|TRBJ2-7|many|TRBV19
CASSRGNRSPTSGQYF
TGTGCCAGTAGTAGAGGGAATCGATCCCCTACGAGCGGGCAGTACTTC
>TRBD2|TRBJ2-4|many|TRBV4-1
CASSLIPAGGIKNIQYF
TGCGCCAGCAGCCTAATACCAGCGGGGGGGATCAAAAACATTCAGTACTTC
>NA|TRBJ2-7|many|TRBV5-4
CASSPVLGMEQYF
TGTGCCAGCAGCCCAGTATTGGGGATGGAGCAGTACTTC
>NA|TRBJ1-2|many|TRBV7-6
CASSSTGKGYTF
TGTGCCAGCAGCTCAACTGGGAAGGGCTACACCTTC
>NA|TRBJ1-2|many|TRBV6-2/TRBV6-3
CASSYSGHLLGYYGYTF
TGTGCCAGCAGTTACTCGGGACACCTCCTCGGGTACTATGGCTACACCTTC
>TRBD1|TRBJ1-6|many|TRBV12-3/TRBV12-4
CASTRTGISPLHF
TGTGCCAGCACCAGGACAGGGATTTCACCCCTCCACTTT
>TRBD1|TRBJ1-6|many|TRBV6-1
CASSDRQGNSPLHF
TGTGCCAGCAGCGATAGACAGGGTAATTCACCCCTCCACTTT
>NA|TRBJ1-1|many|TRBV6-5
CASSYDGDALNTEAFF
TGTGCCAGCAGTTACGACGGGGACGCGCTGAACACTGAAGCTTTCTTT
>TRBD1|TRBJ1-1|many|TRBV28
CASSLWDRGNTEAFF
TGTGCCAGCAGTCTGTGGGACAGGGGCAACACTGAAGCTTTCTTT
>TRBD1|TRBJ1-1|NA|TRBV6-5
CASTPPTGGALGTEAFF
TGTGCCAGCACCCCCCCGACAGGGGGAGCCTTGGGCACTGAAGCTTTCTTT
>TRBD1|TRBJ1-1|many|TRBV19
CASRYAGGASNTEAFF
TGTGCCAGTAGGTACGCAGGGGGGGCTTCGAACACTGAAGCTTTCTTT
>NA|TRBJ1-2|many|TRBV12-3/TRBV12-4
CASRTTGRAGYTF
TGTGCCAGCAGAACCACAGGGAGGGCGGGCTACACCTTC
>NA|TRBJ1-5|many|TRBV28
CASSYNSNQPQHF
TGTGCCAGCAGTTACAATAGCAATCAGCCCCAGCATTTT
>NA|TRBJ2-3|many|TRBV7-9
CASSFWRGSSTDTQYF
TGTGCCAGCAGCTTTTGGAGGGGAAGTTCCACAGATACGCAGTATTTT
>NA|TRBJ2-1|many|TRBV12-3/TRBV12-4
CASSLLREQFF
TGTGCCAGCAGCCTACTTCGGGAGCAGTTCTTC
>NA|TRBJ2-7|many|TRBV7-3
CASSLTGSSYEQYF
TGTGCCAGCAGCTTAACGGGCAGCTCCTACGAGCAGTACTTC
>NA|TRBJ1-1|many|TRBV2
CASETDRMNTEAFF
TGTGCCAGCGAGACAGACCGTATGAACACTGAAGCTTTCTTT
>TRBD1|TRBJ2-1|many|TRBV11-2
CASSLGYVRQGADEQFF
TGTGCCAGCAGCTTAGGCTACGTGAGACAGGGGGCCGATGAGCAGTTCTTC
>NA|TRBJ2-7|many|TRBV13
CASSPSGGGSEQYF
TGTGCCAGCAGCCCGAGTGGGGGGGGCTCCGAGCAGTACTTC
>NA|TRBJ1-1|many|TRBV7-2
CASSLRRDTEAFF
TGTGCCAGCAGCTTAAGGAGGGACACTGAAGCTTTCTTT
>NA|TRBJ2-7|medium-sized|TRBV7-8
CASSWDTPGDEQYF
TGTGCCAGCAGCTGGGACACCCCTGGCGACGAGCAGTACTTC
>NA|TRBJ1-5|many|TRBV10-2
CASSEAARGNQPQHF
TGCGCCAGCAGTGAGGCGGCGCGAGGCAATCAGCCCCAGCATTTT
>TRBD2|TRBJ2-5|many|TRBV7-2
CASSQQSGGRSGAQYF
TGTGCCAGCAGCCAACAAAGCGGGGGGCGATCAGGGGCCCAGTACTTC
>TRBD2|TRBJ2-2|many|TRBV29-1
CSVGGLVDYGGELFF
TGCAGCGTTGGAGGACTAGTCGACTATGGCGGGGAGCTGTTTTTT
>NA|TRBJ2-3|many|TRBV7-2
CASSLVGADTQYF
TGTGCCAGCAGCTTAGTGGGGGCGGATACGCAGTATTTT
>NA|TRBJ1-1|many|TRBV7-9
CASPEGNTEAFF
TGTGCCAGTCCTGAGGGGAACACTGAAGCTTTCTTT
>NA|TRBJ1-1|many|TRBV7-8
CASSTSRPNTEAFF
TGTGCCAGCAGCACTTCTCGCCCGAACACTGAAGCTTTCTTT
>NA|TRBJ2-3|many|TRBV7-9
CASGTKPGASTDTQYF
TGTGCCAGCGGAACCAAGCCCGGAGCTAGCACAGATACGCAGTATTTT
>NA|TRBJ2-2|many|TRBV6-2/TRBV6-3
CASSYSIEGAGELFF
TGTGCCAGCAGTTACTCGATTGAGGGGGCCGGGGAGCTGTTTTTT
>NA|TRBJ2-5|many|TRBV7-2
CASSSQGVGETQYF
TGTGCCAGCAGTTCCCAAGGGGTCGGTGAGACCCAGTACTTC
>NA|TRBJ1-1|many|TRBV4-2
CASSPQEKINTEAFF
TGTGCCAGCAGCCCACAAGAGAAGATAAACACTGAAGCTTTCTTT
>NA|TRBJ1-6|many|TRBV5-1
CASSPGRDFEEPGSPLHF
TGCGCCAGCAGCCCAGGTCGAGACTTCGAAGAACCAGGCTCACCCCTCCACTTT
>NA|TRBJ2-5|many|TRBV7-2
CASSPTEETQYF
TGTGCCAGCAGTCCGACTGAAGAGACCCAGTACTTC
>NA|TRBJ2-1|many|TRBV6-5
CASSYNRDAEQFF
TGTGCCAGCAGTTACAACAGGGACGCTGAGCAGTTCTTC
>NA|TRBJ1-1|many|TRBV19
CASSIPGNTEAFF
TGTGCCAGTAGTATTCCGGGGAACACTGAAGCTTTCTTT
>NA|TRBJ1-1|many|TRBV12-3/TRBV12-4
CASSFTSYTEAFF
TGTGCCAGCAGTTTTACAAGTTACACTGAAGCTTTCTTT
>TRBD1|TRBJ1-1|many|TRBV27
CASSNQGARSEAFF
TGTGCCAGCAGTAACCAGGGGGCTCGGTCTGAAGCTTTCTTT
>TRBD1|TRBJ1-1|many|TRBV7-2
CASSRDRAKGTEAFF
TGTGCCAGCAGCCGGGACAGGGCAAAAGGCACTGAAGCTTTCTTT
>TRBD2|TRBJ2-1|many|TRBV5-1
CASSLGLAGVLNEQFF
TGCGCCAGCAGCTTGGGTCTAGCGGGGGTCCTCAATGAGCAGTTCTTC
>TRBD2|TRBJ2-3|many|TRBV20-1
CSAVLSGVSTDTQYF
TGCAGTGCCGTCCTTAGCGGGGTGAGCACAGATACGCAGTATTTT
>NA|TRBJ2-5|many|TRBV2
CASNNIGLQETQYF
TGTGCCAGCAACAACATAGGACTCCAAGAGACCCAGTACTTC
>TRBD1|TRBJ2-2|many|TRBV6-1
CASSPLQQGFVGGELFF
TGTGCCAGCAGTCCCCTCCAACAGGGGTTCGTTGGCGGGGAGCTGTTTTTT
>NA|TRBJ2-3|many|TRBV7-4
CASSPGSWYF
TGTGCCAGCAGCCCGGGGTCCTGGTATTTT
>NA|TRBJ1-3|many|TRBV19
CASRTDSGNTIYF
TGTGCCAGCCGGACAGATTCTGGAAACACCATATATTTT
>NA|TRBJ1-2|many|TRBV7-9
CASSLAYPSWLRSYGYTF
TGTGCCAGCAGCTTAGCGTACCCATCCTGGTTGCGAAGCTATGGCTACACCTTC
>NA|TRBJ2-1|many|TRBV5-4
CASSRTPNEQFF
TGTGCCAGCAGCCGGACTCCCAATGAGCAGTTCTTC
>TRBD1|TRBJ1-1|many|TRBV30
CAWRPGTVNTEAFF
TGTGCCTGGAGGCCCGGGACAGTGAACACTGAAGCTTTCTTT
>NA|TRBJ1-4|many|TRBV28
CASSTTFGVREEKLFF
TGTGCCAGCAGTACCACCTTTGGAGTTCGCGAGGAAAAACTGTTTTTT
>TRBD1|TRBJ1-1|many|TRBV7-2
CASRPGQLSPEAFF
TGTGCCAGCAGGCCGGGACAGCTCAGCCCTGAAGCTTTCTTT
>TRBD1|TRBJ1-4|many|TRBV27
CASSWGTGPEKLFF
TGTGCCAGCAGCTGGGGGACAGGGCCTGAAAAACTGTTTTTT
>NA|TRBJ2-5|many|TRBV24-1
CATSDRRRETQYF
TGTGCCACCAGTGATAGGCGCCGGGAGACCCAGTACTTC
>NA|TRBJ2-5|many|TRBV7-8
CASRFLGTQYF
TGTGCCAGCAGGTTCCTAGGGACCCAGTACTTC
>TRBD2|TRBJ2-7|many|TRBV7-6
CASSLTSGGARNSYEQYF
TGTGCCAGCAGCTTGACTAGCGGGGGGGCGCGGAACTCCTACGAGCAGTACTTC
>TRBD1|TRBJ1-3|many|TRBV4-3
CASSPGTVVSGNTIYF
TGCGCCAGCAGCCCCGGGACAGTCGTCTCTGGAAACACCATATATTTT
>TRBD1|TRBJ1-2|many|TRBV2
CASSDMPGGTYGYTF
TGTGCCAGCAGTGATATGCCAGGGGGCACCTATGGCTACACCTTC
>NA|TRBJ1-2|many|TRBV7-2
CASSFKGPGSGTF
TGTGCCAGCAGCTTTAAAGGGCCCGGATCCGGCACCTTC
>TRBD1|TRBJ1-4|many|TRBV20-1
CSARLGQGNEKLFF
TGCAGTGCTAGATTGGGACAGGGTAATGAAAAACTGTTTTTT
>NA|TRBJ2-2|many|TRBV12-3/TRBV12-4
CASSFPLKTGELFF
TGTGCCAGCAGTTTCCCACTGAAGACCGGGGAGCTGTTTTTT
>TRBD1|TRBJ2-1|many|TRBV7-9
CASSPLPGQGSNEQFF
TGTGCCAGCAGCCCCCTTCCGGGACAGGGTTCCAATGAGCAGTTCTTC